This T cell receptor beta chain emerged from a study of T-cell reconstitution after alpha-beta-depleted transplantation in children. Points from the study as a whole: It was newly produced T cells that mostly accounted for T-cell counts and diversity one year after transplant. Day-60 TCRbeta diversity that was high in some patients was derived from surviving recipient T cells and thymic progenitors.

Using unique molecular identifiers, the investigators prepared the TCRbeta library. TCRdb passed the PCR reads through MiXCR, listing each CDR3 protein once. Counted here are about 580,000 distinct CDR3 sequences, 23% occurring once; the ten biggest clones make up around an eighth. About this clonotype: The antigen remains unidentified.

The receptor was derived from a boy in the first two years of life who had a stem cell transplant for acute myeloid leukemia, so the T cells may come from the graft donor. Sample: PBMCs, mostly from graft donor cells, taken 360 days after TCRalphabeta/CD19-depleted stem cell transplant.

For the CDR3, the DNA is TGCAGTGCTAAACAGGGTGGAGGCAATCAGCCCCAGCATTTT. It translates to CSAKQGGGNQPQHF. The chain employs TRBV20-1 and TRBJ1-5; weak D call: TRBD1 (6 bases). The CDR3 is made up of 14 amino acids. V gave up 4 bases and J gave up 2 bases, with 12 bases separating them. Germline lookup yields CDR1 DFQATT and CDR2 SNEGSKA (reference sequence).